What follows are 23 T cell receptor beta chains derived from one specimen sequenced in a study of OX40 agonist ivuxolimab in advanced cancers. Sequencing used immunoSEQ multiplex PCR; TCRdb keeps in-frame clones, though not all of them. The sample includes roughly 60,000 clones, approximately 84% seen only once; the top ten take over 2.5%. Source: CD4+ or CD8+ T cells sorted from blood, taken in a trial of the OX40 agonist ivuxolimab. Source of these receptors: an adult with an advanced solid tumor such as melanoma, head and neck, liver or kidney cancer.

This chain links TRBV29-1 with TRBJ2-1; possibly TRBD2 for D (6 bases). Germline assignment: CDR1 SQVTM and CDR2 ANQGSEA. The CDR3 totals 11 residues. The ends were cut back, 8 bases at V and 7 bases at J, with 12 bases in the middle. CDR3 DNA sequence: TGCAGCTCCTGGGGGGAGAATGAGCAGTTCTTC. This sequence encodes CSSWGENEQFF.

CDR3 protein: CASIDSLAAEAFF. Here the CDR3 DNA reads TGTGCCTCAATTGACAGTCTTGCCGCTGAAGCTTTCTTT. The V call is TRBV30, the J call TRBJ1-1; weak D call: TRBD1 (5 bases). The CDR3 runs to 13 residues. Germline V gene sequence: CDR1 GTSNPN, CDR2 SVGIG (reference sequence). The V gene lost 7 bases and the J gene lost 6 bases, with 18 bases spanning the gap. Full variable domain (rest looked up from reference TRBV30 and TRBJ1-1): SQTIHQWPATLVQPVGSPLSLECTVEGTSNPNLYWYRQAAGRGLQLLFYSVGIGQISSEVPQNLSASRPQDRQFILSSKKLLLSDSGFYLCASIDSLAAEAFFGQGTRLTVV.

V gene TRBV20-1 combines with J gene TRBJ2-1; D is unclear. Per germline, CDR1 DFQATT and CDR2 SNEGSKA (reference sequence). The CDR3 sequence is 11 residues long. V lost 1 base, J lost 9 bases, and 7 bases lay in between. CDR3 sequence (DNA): TGCAGTGCTAGAGTCAGAGGTGAGCAGTTCTTC. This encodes CSARVRGEQFF.

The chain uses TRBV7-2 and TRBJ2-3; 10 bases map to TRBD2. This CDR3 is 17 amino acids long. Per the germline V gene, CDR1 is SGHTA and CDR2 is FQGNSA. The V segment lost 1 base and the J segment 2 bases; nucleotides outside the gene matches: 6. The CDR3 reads CASSLVAGGRATDTQYF. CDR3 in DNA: TGTGCCAGCAGCTTAGTAGCGGGGGGCAGGGCCACAGATACGCAGTATTTT.

The CDR3: CASSSRGAGTQETQYF. CDR3 nucleotide sequence: TGCGCCAGCAGCTCCCGGGGCGCCGGTACTCAAGAGACCCAGTACTTC. The V and J genes are TRBV5-1 and TRBJ2-5, with D perhaps assigned TRBD1 or TRBD2 (5 bases each). Deletions cut 3 bases from V and 2 bases from J, with 17 bases between. The CDR3 covers 16 residues. Germline assignment: CDR1 SGHRS and CDR2 YFSETQ.

The CDR3 reads CAIMPGQGIGGETQYF. The CDR3 DNA is TGTGCCATCATGCCGGGACAGGGGATTGGTGGGGAGACCCAGTACTTC. The J gene is TRBJ2-5, the V gene TRBV10-3, with 10 bases matching TRBD1. V lost 7 bases to trimming and J lost 5 bases; unmatched junction nucleotides: 13. Germline lookup yields CDR1 ENHRY and CDR2 SYGVKD. The CDR3 is 16 residues long.

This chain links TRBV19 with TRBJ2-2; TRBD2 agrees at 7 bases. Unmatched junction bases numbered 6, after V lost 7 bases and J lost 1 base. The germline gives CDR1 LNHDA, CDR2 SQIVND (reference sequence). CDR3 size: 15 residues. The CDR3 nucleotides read TGTGCCAGTACTTGGCGGGGGATGAACACCGGGGAGCTGTTTTTT. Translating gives CASTWRGMNTGELFF.

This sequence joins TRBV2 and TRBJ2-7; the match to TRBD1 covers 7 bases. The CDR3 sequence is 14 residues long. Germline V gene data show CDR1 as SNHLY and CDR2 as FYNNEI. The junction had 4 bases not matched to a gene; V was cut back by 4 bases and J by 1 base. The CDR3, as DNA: TGTGCCAGCAGTGTAGAGGGGGCTTCCTACGAGCAGTACTTC. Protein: CASSVEGASYEQYF. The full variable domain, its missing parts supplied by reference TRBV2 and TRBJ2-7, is EPEVTQTPSHQVTQMGQEVILRCVPISNHLYFYWYRQILGQKVEFLVSFYNNEISEKSEIFDDQFSVERPDGSNFTLKIRSTKLEDSAMYFCASSVEGASYEQYFGPGTRLTVT.

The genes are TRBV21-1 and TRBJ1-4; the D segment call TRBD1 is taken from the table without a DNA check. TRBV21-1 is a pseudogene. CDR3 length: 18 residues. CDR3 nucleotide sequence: TGTGCCAGCAGCAAAGGGCCAAGGGGGCCTCATGTTAATGAAAAACTGTTTTTT. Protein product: CASSKGPRGPHVNEKLFF.

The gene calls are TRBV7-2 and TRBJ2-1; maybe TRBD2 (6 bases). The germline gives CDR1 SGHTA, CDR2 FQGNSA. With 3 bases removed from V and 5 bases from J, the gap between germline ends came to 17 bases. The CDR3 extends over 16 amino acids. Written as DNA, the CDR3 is TGTGCCAGCAGCTTGGGGCCACCAAGACTAGACAATGAGCAGTTCTTC. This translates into CASSLGPPRLDNEQFF.

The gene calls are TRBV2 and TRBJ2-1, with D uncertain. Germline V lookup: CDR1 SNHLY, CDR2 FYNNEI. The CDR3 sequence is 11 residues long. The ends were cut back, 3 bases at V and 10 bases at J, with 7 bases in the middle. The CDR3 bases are TGTGCCAGCAGTGACTTAGGCGAGCAGTTCTTC. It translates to CASSDLGEQFF.

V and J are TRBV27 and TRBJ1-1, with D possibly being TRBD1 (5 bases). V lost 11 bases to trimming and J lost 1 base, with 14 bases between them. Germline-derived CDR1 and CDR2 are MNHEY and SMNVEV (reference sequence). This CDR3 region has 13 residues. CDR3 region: CAPTTVRNTEAFF. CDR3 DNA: TGTGCCCCCACGACAGTCCGGAACACTGAAGCTTTCTTT.

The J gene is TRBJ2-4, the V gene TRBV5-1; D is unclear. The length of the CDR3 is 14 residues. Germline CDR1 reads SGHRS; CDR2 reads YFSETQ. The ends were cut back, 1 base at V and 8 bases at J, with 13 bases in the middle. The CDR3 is CASSLRLGNDIQYF. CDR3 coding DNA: TGCGCCAGCAGCTTGAGGCTGGGGAACGACATTCAGTACTTC.

The CDR3 sequence is CASETVPSTDTQYF. CDR3 coding DNA: TGTGCCAGCGAAACGGTACCTAGCACAGATACGCAGTATTTT. The chain is built from TRBV7-9 and TRBJ2-3; no firm D call. Trimming cost V 8 bases and J 0 bases, with 12 bases left between them. The CDR3 loop spans 14 amino acids. Germline values: CDR1 SEHNR, CDR2 FQNEAQ (reference sequence).

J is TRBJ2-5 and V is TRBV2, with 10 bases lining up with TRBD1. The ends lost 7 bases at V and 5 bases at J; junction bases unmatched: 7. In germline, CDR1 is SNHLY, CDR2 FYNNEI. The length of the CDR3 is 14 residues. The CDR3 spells CASKQDRGRETQYF. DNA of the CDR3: TGTGCCAGCAAGCAAGACAGGGGGCGGGAGACCCAGTACTTC.

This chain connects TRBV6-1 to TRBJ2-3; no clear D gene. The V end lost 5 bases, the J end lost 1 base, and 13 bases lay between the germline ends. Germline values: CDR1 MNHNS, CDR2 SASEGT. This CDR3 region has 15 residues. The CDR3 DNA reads TGTGCCAGCAGTCGTTCGGGTGCGGGCACAGATACGCAGTATTTT. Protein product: CASSRSGAGTDTQYF.

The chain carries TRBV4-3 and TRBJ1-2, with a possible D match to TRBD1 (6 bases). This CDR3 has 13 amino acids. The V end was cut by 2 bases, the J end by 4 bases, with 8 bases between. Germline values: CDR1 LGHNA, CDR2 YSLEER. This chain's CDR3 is CASSQTGTYGYTF. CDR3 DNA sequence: TGCGCCAGCAGCCAAACAGGGACCTATGGCTACACCTTC.

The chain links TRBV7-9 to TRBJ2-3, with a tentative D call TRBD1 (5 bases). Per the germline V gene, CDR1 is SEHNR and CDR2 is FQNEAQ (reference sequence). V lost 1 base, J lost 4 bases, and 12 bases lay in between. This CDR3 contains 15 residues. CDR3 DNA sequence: TGTGCCAGCAGCTTAGGACAGTCGGACCCAGATACGCAGTATTTT. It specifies CASSLGQSDPDTQYF.

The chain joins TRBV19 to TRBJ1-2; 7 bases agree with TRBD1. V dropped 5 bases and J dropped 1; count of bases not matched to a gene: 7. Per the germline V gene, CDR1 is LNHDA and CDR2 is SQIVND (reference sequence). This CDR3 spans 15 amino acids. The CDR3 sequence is CASSRGTVFNYGYTF. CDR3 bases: TGTGCCAGTAGTCGTGGGACAGTTTTTAACTATGGCTACACCTTC.

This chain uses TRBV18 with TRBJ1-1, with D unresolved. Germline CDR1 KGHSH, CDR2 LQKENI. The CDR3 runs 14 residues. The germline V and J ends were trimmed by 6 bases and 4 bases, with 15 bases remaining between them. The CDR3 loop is CASSPSSRGTEAFF. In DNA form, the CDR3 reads TGTGCCAGCTCTCCGTCCTCCCGCGGCACTGAAGCTTTCTTT. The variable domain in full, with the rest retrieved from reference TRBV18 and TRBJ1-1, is NAGVMQNPRHLVRRRGQEARLRCSPMKGHSHVYWYRQLPEEGLKFMVYLQKENIIDESGMPKERFSAEFPKEGPSILRIQQVVRGDSAAYFCASSPSSRGTEAFFGQGTRLTVV.

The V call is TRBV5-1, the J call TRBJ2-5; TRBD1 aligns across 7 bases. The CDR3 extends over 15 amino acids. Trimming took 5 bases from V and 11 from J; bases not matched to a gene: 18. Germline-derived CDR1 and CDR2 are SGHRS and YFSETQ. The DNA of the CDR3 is TGCGCCAGCAGGGAGATGGGACAGTCCTCTGATGAGCAGTACTTC. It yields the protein CASREMGQSSDEQYF.

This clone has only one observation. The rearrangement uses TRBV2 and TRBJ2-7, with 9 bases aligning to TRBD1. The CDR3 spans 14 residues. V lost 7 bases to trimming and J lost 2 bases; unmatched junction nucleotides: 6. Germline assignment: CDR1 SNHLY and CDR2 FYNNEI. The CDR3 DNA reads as TGTGCCAGCATGAGGGGACAGGGTGCCTACGAGCAGTACTTC. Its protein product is CASMRGQGAYEQYF.

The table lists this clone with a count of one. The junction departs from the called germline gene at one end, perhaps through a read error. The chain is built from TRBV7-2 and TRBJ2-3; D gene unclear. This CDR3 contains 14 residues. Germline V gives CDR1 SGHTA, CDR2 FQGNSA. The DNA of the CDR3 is TGTGCCAGCATCTTAACGCCAGGTCAAGATACGCAGTATTTT. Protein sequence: CASILTPGQDTQYF.